This TCR beta chain was observed in a study of CD8 T cells in Susac syndrome. The multiple sclerosis controls consisted of treatment-naive patients with relapsing-remitting disease, either stable or active. Roughly 0.45 to 1 ug RNA was reverse transcribed with random hexamers. Amplification of TCR beta CDR3 used immunoSEQ multiplex PCR across 54 Vbeta and 13 Jbeta. A single record per CDR3 protein comes from TCRdb applying MiXCR to the immunoSEQ multiplex PCR reads. The data show fewer than 350,000 distinct CDR3 sequences, 89% seen once. This TCR came from a human donor with multiple sclerosis. Source material: CD8+ T cells from PBMCs.

The CDR3 DNA reads as TGCAGTGCTAGAGTTCGACGGCTACTAAGGGAAAAACTGTTTTTT. It yields the protein CSARVRRLLREKLFF. The chain employs TRBV20-1 and TRBJ1-4, with no clear D. This CDR3 is 15 amino acids long. Germline lookup yields CDR1 DFQATT and CDR2 SNEGSKA (reference sequence). The ends were cut back, 1 base at V and 8 bases at J, with 17 bases in the middle.